A selection of T cell receptor beta chains follows, all from one sample in a study of cytotoxic CD8 clonotypes in ibrutinib-treated CLL. Profiled with immunoSEQ multiplex PCR; TCRdb holds only in-frame clones, not every one. The sample lists hundreds of thousands of clones, about 64% occurring once. Sequencing was performed on PBMCs, taken after 36 months of ibrutinib treatment. The receptors originated from a human donor with chronic lymphocytic leukemia. Both conserved end residues are part of each CDR3. The D gene is left open where the match is weak. The listing skips clone size in some rows; elsewhere it reads once, few, many or a size class.

j_gene	abundance	v_gene	d_gene	CDR3aa	CDR3nt
TRBJ1-5	.	TRBV4-1	.	CASSHGNDPLLNQPQHF	TGCGCCAGCAGCCACGGAAATGACCCCTTGTTAAATCAGCCCCAGCATTTT
TRBJ2-3	few	TRBV7-2	.	CASSLDRYTDTQYF	TGTGCCAGCAGCTTAGATCGTTACACAGATACGCAGTATTTT
TRBJ2-3	.	TRBV27	TRBD2	CASSFVRSGGHYF	TGTGCCAGCAGTTTTGTCCGAAGCGGGGGCCATTATTTT
TRBJ2-7	.	TRBV5-4	.	CASSLGRENYEQYF	TGTGCCAGCAGCTTGGGCCGGGAAAACTACGAGCAGTACTTC
TRBJ2-5	once	TRBV2	TRBD2	CASSGLAGGETQYF	TGTGCCAGCAGTGGACTAGCGGGAGGAGAGACCCAGTACTTC
TRBJ2-5	.	TRBV29-1	.	CSVPGRFQETQYF	TGCAGCGTCCCCGGACGATTCCAAGAGACCCAGTACTTC
TRBJ1-5	once	TRBV9	.	CASSPRDFSNQPQHF	TGTGCCAGCAGCCCACGGGATTTCAGCAATCAGCCCCAGCATTTT
TRBJ2-7	.	TRBV19	TRBD2	CASSIPTSGINEQYF	TGTGCCAGTAGTATTCCGACTAGCGGGATTAACGAGCAGTACTTC
TRBJ1-1	few	TRBV25-1	.	CASSESAGAFF	TGTGCCAGCAGTGAATCCGCGGGAGCTTTCTTT
TRBJ1-5	.	TRBV5-6	.	CASSLFTGFGNQPQHF	TGTGCCAGCAGCTTGTTTACAGGGTTTGGCAATCAGCCCCAGCATTTT
TRBJ2-7	.	TRBV6-5	.	CASSYSLQGSGEQYF	TGTGCCAGCAGTTACTCCCTGCAGGGCTCCGGTGAGCAGTACTTC
TRBJ2-7	.	TRBV18	TRBD2	CASSQLAGVSEQYF	TGTGCCAGCTCACAGCTAGCGGGAGTTAGTGAGCAGTACTTC
TRBJ2-3	few	TRBV6-1	TRBD1	CASSALQTGGRIDTQYF	TGTGCCAGCAGTGCGCTTCAGACAGGGGGAAGGATAGATACGCAGTATTTT
TRBJ1-2	.	TRBV5-1	TRBD1	CASSLHLTGVAGRGYTF	TGCGCCAGCAGCCTGCACTTAACAGGGGTTGCTGGGAGAGGCTACACCTTC
TRBJ2-4	few	TRBV13	.	CASSREGQQYF	TGTGCCAGCAGCCGAGAGGGACAACAGTACTTC
TRBJ1-5	few	TRBV6-5	.	CASSYSWGGNQPQHF	TGTGCCAGCAGTTACTCCTGGGGGGGCAATCAGCCCCAGCATTTT
TRBJ2-1	once	TRBV4-3	.	CASSQSRESSYNEQFF	TGCGCCAGCAGCCAAAGTAGGGAGAGCTCCTACAATGAGCAGTTCTTC
TRBJ2-5	.	TRBV5-4	.	CASSLGNQETQYF	TGTGCCAGCAGCTTGGGAAACCAAGAGACCCAGTACTTC
TRBJ2-1	.	TRBV10-3	.	CAISGTTPFGNEQFF	TGTGCCATCAGTGGGACGACCCCCTTCGGGAATGAGCAGTTCTTC
TRBJ2-7	.	TRBV28	TRBD1	CASSLRGTANSYEQYF	TGTGCCAGCAGTTTAAGAGGGACAGCAAACTCCTACGAGCAGTACTTC
TRBJ2-3	.	TRBV4-1	.	CASSLRPLTDTQYF	TGCGCCAGCAGCCTGCGGCCCCTCACAGATACGCAGTATTTT
TRBJ1-4	.	TRBV18	.	CASSRTDRNEKLFF	TGTGCCAGCTCACGGACCGATCGTAATGAAAAACTGTTTTTT
TRBJ2-5	.	TRBV5-4	.	CASSSPGTPSQYF	TGTGCCAGCAGCTCACCCGGGACCCCCTCCCAGTACTTC
TRBJ2-7	few	TRBV6-5	.	CASSTPWAGGFEQYF	TGTGCCAGCAGTACCCCTTGGGCCGGGGGTTTCGAGCAGTACTTC
TRBJ1-3	.	TRBV27	.	CASSRRSPYSGNTIYF	TGTGCCAGCAGTAGGAGGTCCCCTTACTCTGGAAACACCATATATTTT
TRBJ2-5	few	TRBV14	.	CASSRRKETQYF	TGTGCCAGCAGCCGCAGGAAAGAGACCCAGTACTTC
TRBJ1-1	.	TRBV10-1	.	CASSESLDSRNEAFF	TGCGCCAGCAGTGAGTCCTTGGACAGCCGAAATGAAGCTTTCTTT
TRBJ1-6	few	TRBV5-1	TRBD1	CASSNWDRVNSPLHF	TGCGCCAGCAGCAACTGGGACAGGGTTAATTCACCCCTCCACTTT
TRBJ2-6	.	TRBV2	TRBD2	CASRPGLAVPGANVLTF	TGTGCCAGCAGACCGGGACTAGCGGTGCCTGGGGCCAACGTCCTGACTTTC
TRBJ2-5	.	TRBV7-2	.	CASSPWARETQYF	TGTGCCAGCAGTCCCTGGGCCCGGGAGACCCAGTACTTC
TRBJ2-7	.	TRBV10-3	.	CAISESIRRAGSYEQYF	TGTGCCATCAGTGAGTCGATAAGGCGGGCGGGGAGTTACGAGCAGTACTTC
TRBJ2-5	.	TRBV29-1	.	CSVVVLGGPRETQYF	TGCAGCGTAGTCGTTTTGGGGGGCCCCAGGGAGACCCAGTACTTC
TRBJ2-1	.	TRBV9	TRBD2	CASSDGLVNEQFF	TGTGCCAGCAGCGACGGACTAGTCAATGAGCAGTTCTTC
TRBJ1-6	.	TRBV2	.	CASSVGSPLHF	TGTGCCAGCAGTGTTGGTTCACCCCTCCACTTT
TRBJ1-5	once	TRBV6-5	.	CASSFGGPGNQPQHF	TGTGCCAGCAGTTTTGGCGGCCCGGGGAATCAGCCCCAGCATTTT
TRBJ2-7	.	TRBV2	TRBD1	CASSLTGTGAEQYF	TGTGCCAGCAGCCTCACCGGGACAGGGGCCGAGCAGTACTTC
TRBJ1-1	many	TRBV28	.	CASSLYTEAFF	TGTGCCAGCAGTTTATACACTGAAGCTTTCTTT
TRBJ2-2	few	TRBV7-3	TRBD1	CASSLETGWTGELFF	TGTGCCAGCAGCTTAGAGACAGGGTGGACCGGGGAGCTGTTTTTT
TRBJ2-2	.	TRBV7-6	TRBD2	CASSSLAGANTGELFF	TGTGCCAGCAGCTCCCTAGCGGGGGCGAACACCGGGGAGCTGTTTTTT
TRBJ1-1	.	TRBV7-8	TRBD1	CAATGGGNTEAFF	TGTGCCGCAACAGGGGGTGGAAACACTGAAGCTTTCTTT
TRBJ2-7	once	TRBV7-2	.	CASSLVRGSYEQYF	TGTGCCAGCAGCTTAGTCAGGGGTTCCTACGAGCAGTACTTC
TRBJ2-3	.	TRBV5-1	TRBD2	CASSLAAGGLADTQYF	TGCGCCAGCAGCTTGGCAGCGGGAGGTCTAGCAGATACGCAGTATTTT
TRBJ2-7	.	TRBV2	TRBD1	CASSKLDRGFYEQYF	TGTGCCAGCAGTAAATTGGACAGGGGATTCTACGAGCAGTACTTC
TRBJ1-1	once	TRBV5-6	.	CASSLGASTEAFF	TGTGCCAGCAGCTTGGGGGCCTCAACTGAAGCTTTCTTT
TRBJ2-7	.	TRBV5-1	.	CASSLTLAESSYEQYF	TGCGCCAGCAGCTTGACGTTAGCGGAAAGCTCCTACGAGCAGTACTTC
TRBJ1-5	once	TRBV4-1	TRBD1	CASSPGGFSNQPQHF	TGCGCCAGCAGCCCAGGGGGGTTTAGCAATCAGCCCCAGCATTTT
TRBJ2-1	few	TRBV7-6	.	CASSVDFNEQFF	TGTGCCAGCAGCGTAGATTTCAATGAGCAGTTCTTC
TRBJ2-7	.	TRBV9	TRBD2	CASSVGEGQDEQYF	TGTGCCAGCAGCGTAGGGGAGGGCCAGGACGAGCAGTACTTC
TRBJ2-7	.	TRBV4-1	.	CASSRTPGEQYF	TGCGCCAGCAGCCGAACCCCGGGCGAGCAGTACTTC
TRBJ2-7	.	TRBV19	TRBD1	CASSDPRTGSSYEQYF	TGTGCCAGTAGTGACCCTCGGACAGGGAGTTCCTACGAGCAGTACTTC
TRBJ2-3	.	TRBV9	.	CASSVNPRGKDTQYF	TGTGCCAGCAGCGTAAACCCACGGGGGAAAGATACGCAGTATTTT
TRBJ2-2	.	TRBV9	TRBD2	CATSRLAGVNTGELFF	TGTGCCACCTCCCGGCTAGCGGGGGTGAACACCGGGGAGCTGTTTTTT
TRBJ2-1	.	TRBV9	.	CASSVVPGGAEDNEQFF	TGTGCCAGCAGCGTAGTGCCAGGGGGGGCGGAGGACAATGAGCAGTTCTTC
TRBJ2-1	.	TRBV7-3	TRBD2	CASSRKAGGGNEQFF	TGTGCCAGCAGCCGAAAGGCGGGAGGTGGTAATGAGCAGTTCTTC
TRBJ1-1	.	TRBV5-1	.	CASSAGQSSTEAFF	TGCGCCAGCAGCGCCGGACAGTCTTCGACTGAAGCTTTCTTT